The sequence of this T cell receptor (beta chain) was determined in a study of Ad26.COV2.S vaccination and SARS-CoV-2 variants. The wider study: Intramuscular Ad26.COV2.S at 5x10^10 or 1x10^11 viral particles.

The sample's treatment: approximately 18 received Ad26.COV2.S at low or high dose, single or two shots; 5 received placebo; per-sample allocation not given. The investigators took samples on day 63 after the first vaccine or placebo injection. General study findings and limits: Non-spike TCR breadth showed similarity between vaccine and placebo recipients. Vaccinees displayed broader spike-specific TCR repertoires than placebo recipients.

TCRdb keeps only in-frame clones here, not all; method: immunoSEQ multiplex PCR. In the table there are fewer than 400,000 clones, around nine tenths of which are singletons. The V end lost 4 bases, the J end lost 0 bases, and 6 bases lay between the germline ends. This CDR3 spans 13 amino acids. The germline gives CDR1 LNHNV, CDR2 YYDKDF (reference sequence). Worth noting for this clone: What it recognizes is unknown.

The starting material was peripheral blood, obtained in a trial of Ad26.COV2.S vaccine versus placebo. The J gene is TRBJ1-2, the V gene TRBV15; TRBD1 might be the D (5 bases). This receptor was taken from a person aged 18-60 years who received the Ad26.COV2.S COVID-19 vaccine or a placebo. CDR3: CATSTGPNYGYTF. The CDR3 nucleotides read TGTGCCACCAGCACAGGGCCTAACTATGGCTACACCTTC.